Each of the 12 T cell receptor beta chains below was sequenced from the same sample in a study of cytomegalovirus exposure and HLA in healthy donors (dated by TCRdb to the late 2010s). Receptor libraries were prepared by the immunoSEQ multiplex PCR assay. The immuneACCESS repertoire file appears here via TCRdb, limited to in-frame rearrangements. These files lack a portion of the clones; in checked studies, under half of the deficit traces to unresolved V genes, and the cause of the others is not known. The sample records about 120,000 clones, approximately 90% of which are singletons. Together, the top ten hold roughly 4.4% of the sample. The sample comprised PBMCs. All receptors come from a young man in good health and CMV-seropositive.

The chain uses TRBV2 and TRBJ1-2, with D possibly being TRBD1 (5 bases). Germline V gene data show CDR1 as SNHLY and CDR2 as FYNNEI. V was clipped by 6 bases and J by 0 bases, with 14 bases between them. This CDR3 region has 15 residues. The CDR3 bases are TGTGCCAGCAGCGGCGACAGTCTCGCTAACTATGGCTACACCTTC. This codes for CASSGDSLANYGYTF.

The gene calls are TRBV19 and TRBJ1-5; D not certain. Germline V gene sequence: CDR1 LNHDA, CDR2 SQIVND (reference sequence). CDR3 length: 16 amino acids. The V end was cut by 2 bases, the J end by 1 base, with 12 bases between. The CDR3 loop is CASSIRQEVSNQPQHF. CDR3 DNA: TGTGCCAGTAGTATACGCCAGGAGGTAAGCAATCAGCCCCAGCATTTT.

The chain is built from TRBV30 and TRBJ1-5, with 10 nucleotides matching TRBD1. The CDR3 runs to 18 residues. V lost 1 base, J lost 4 bases, and 13 bases stayed unmatched. Per the germline V gene, CDR1 is GTSNPN and CDR2 is SVGIG (reference sequence). CDR3 nucleotides: TGTGCCTGGAGTGCCCCAAGAAGCGGGACAGGGGTAAATCAGCCCCAGCATTTT. As protein: CAWSAPRSGTGVNQPQHF.

As for this clone: This sample also contains other DNA sequences that code for the same CDR3. In nucleotides, the CDR3 is TGTGCCAGCAGCCTACGGACAGGCCAAGAGACCCAGTACTTC. Translating it yields CASSLRTGQETQYF. The rearrangement joins TRBV7-2 to TRBJ2-5; 7 bases fit TRBD1. CDR1 and CDR2 (germline): SGHTA, FQGNSA. The CDR3 length is 14 residues. V lost 5 bases to trimming and J lost 1 base; unmatched junction nucleotides: 4.

This clone showed up just a few times. This rearrangement joins TRBV6-5 to TRBJ1-1; D not resolved. The germline V and J ends were trimmed by 2 bases and 8 bases, with 12 bases remaining between them. CDR3 size: 13 residues. Germline V gene lookup returns CDR1 MNHEY and CDR2 SVGAGI. The CDR3 region has the DNA TGTGCCAGCAGTTACGGACGGGGTTCCGAAGCTTTCTTT. Translating gives CASSYGRGSEAFF.

The chain couples TRBV19 to TRBJ1-4, with 7 bases aligning to TRBD1. CDR3 length: 18 residues. The junction had 12 bases not matched to a gene; V was cut back by 5 bases and J by 0 bases. Germline-derived CDR1 and CDR2 are LNHDA and SQIVND (reference sequence). In DNA form, the CDR3 reads TGTGCCAGTAGTGCTTCGGGACAGCGAAGAGCAACTAATGAAAAACTGTTTTTT. Its protein product is CASSASGQRRATNEKLFF.

The chain has TRBV7-2 and TRBJ1-1; D unresolved. This CDR3 is 12 amino acids long. Per the germline V gene, CDR1 is SGHTA and CDR2 is FQGNSA. V was trimmed by 5 bases and J by 4 bases, leaving 8 bases between them. The CDR3 here is CASSPRGTEAFF. The CDR3 DNA follows: TGTGCCAGCAGCCCTCGGGGCACTGAAGCTTTCTTT.

The V and J genes are TRBV10-3 and TRBJ1-1; D not certain. The germline V and J ends were trimmed by 0 bases and 4 bases, with 12 bases remaining between them. Germline V gene lookup returns CDR1 ENHRY and CDR2 SYGVKD. This CDR3 is 15 amino acids long. CDR3 in DNA: TGTGCCATCAGTGAGTCGAGAGGGTTGAGCACTGAAGCTTTCTTT. Protein sequence: CAISESRGLSTEAFF.

CDR3 bases: TGTGCCAGAAAGAGGGACAGGGGGCAGGGAGAGACCCAGTACTTC. This sequence encodes CARKRDRGQGETQYF. V and J are TRBV19 and TRBJ2-5, with 12 positions matching TRBD1. This CDR3 has 15 residues. Trimming at V came to 9 bases and at J to 4 bases, leaving 9 bases not matched to a gene. Germline-derived CDR1 and CDR2 are LNHDA and SQIVND (reference sequence).

This clone was seen a few times. V gene TRBV20-1 combines with J gene TRBJ1-1, with a tentative D call TRBD1 (5 bases). Per germline, CDR1 DFQATT and CDR2 SNEGSKA (reference sequence). This CDR3 comprises 11 residues. CDR3 residues: CSTGENTEAFF. CDR3 bases: TGCAGCACAGGAGAAAACACTGAAGCTTTCTTT.

The genes are TRBV6-1 and TRBJ1-2, with D perhaps matching TRBD1 (6 bases). The CDR3 covers 14 residues. V was cut by 3 bases and J by 5 bases, with 13 bases left in between. The germline V gene encodes CDR1 MNHNS and CDR2 SASEGT. The CDR3, as DNA: TGTGCCAGCAGTGAGCCCCCCGGACAGTATGGCTACACCTTC. This translates into CASSEPPGQYGYTF.

The chain employs TRBV5-1 and TRBJ2-7, with TRBD1 matching 8 bases. The CDR3 runs to 14 residues. V shed 4 bases, J shed 3 bases, and the junction held 6 bases outside the gene matches. Germline V gene lookup returns CDR1 SGHRS and CDR2 YFSETQ. CDR3 region: CASSIGQGYYEQYF. The CDR3 nucleotides are TGCGCCAGCAGCATCGGACAGGGTTACTACGAGCAGTACTTC.